These T cell receptor beta chains were read from a single sample in a study of T-cell reconstitution after alpha-beta-depleted transplantation in children. TCRdb independently ran MiXCR on the PCR reads; one entry per CDR3 protein. The sample carries a few hundred thousand distinct CDR3 sequences, about 11% recorded once. The sequencing here drew on PBMCs, taken before TCRalphabeta/CD19-depleted stem cell transplant. The receptors stem from a child less than two years old with acute myeloid leukemia, due to receive a stem cell transplant. CDR3s include the opening cysteine and the closing phenylalanine or tryptophan. Fields, in order: V gene, clone size, J gene, D gene, CDR3 protein, CDR3 DNA. A D gene is named only where the DNA matches it firmly. Size is omitted from some rows. Given values are once, few, many or a class for expanded clones.

v_gene: TRBV6-1; abundance: many; j_gene: TRBJ2-3; d_gene: .; CDR3aa: CASGGDGDTQYF; CDR3nt: TGTGCCAGCGGGGGAGATGGAGATACGCAGTATTTT
v_gene: TRBV10-1; abundance: .; j_gene: TRBJ1-4; d_gene: .; CDR3aa: CASRGGREKLFF; CDR3nt: TGCGCCAGTAGAGGAGGGCGCGAAAAACTGTTTTTT
v_gene: TRBV12-3/TRBV12-4; abundance: many; j_gene: TRBJ1-1; d_gene: .; CDR3aa: CASSSAPRVVEAFF; CDR3nt: TGTGCCAGCAGTTCCGCACCCCGGGTGGTTGAAGCTTTCTTT
v_gene: TRBV15; abundance: many; j_gene: TRBJ2-1; d_gene: .; CDR3aa: CATSSRSSEQFF; CDR3nt: TGTGCCACCAGCAGCCGATCGTCCGAGCAGTTCTTC
v_gene: TRBV12-3/TRBV12-4; abundance: many; j_gene: TRBJ1-6; d_gene: TRBD1; CDR3aa: CASSYYGQGSNSPLHF; CDR3nt: TGTGCCAGCAGTTACTACGGACAGGGGAGTAATTCACCCCTCCACTTT
v_gene: TRBV20-1; abundance: many; j_gene: TRBJ2-5; d_gene: TRBD1; CDR3aa: CSAPLFRGQETQYF; CDR3nt: TGCAGTGCCCCTCTGTTTAGGGGGCAGGAGACCCAGTACTTC
v_gene: TRBV7-2; abundance: many; j_gene: TRBJ2-5; d_gene: .; CDR3aa: CASSLLGGSQETQYF; CDR3nt: TGTGCCAGCAGCTTACTCGGCGGATCTCAAGAGACCCAGTACTTC
v_gene: TRBV7-9; abundance: many; j_gene: TRBJ2-3; d_gene: TRBD2; CDR3aa: CASSPGLAFTDTQYF; CDR3nt: TGTGCCAGCAGCCCCGGACTAGCCTTCACAGATACGCAGTATTTT
v_gene: TRBV20-1; abundance: many; j_gene: TRBJ2-1; d_gene: TRBD2; CDR3aa: CSAPRASGRRYNEQFF; CDR3nt: TGCAGTGCCCCGAGGGCTAGCGGGAGGAGGTACAATGAGCAGTTCTTC
v_gene: TRBV7-3; abundance: many; j_gene: TRBJ1-1; d_gene: .; CDR3aa: CASSLRQNTEAFF; CDR3nt: TGTGCCAGCAGCTTACGGCAGAACACTGAAGCTTTCTTT
v_gene: TRBV5-1; abundance: many; j_gene: TRBJ2-3; d_gene: TRBD2; CDR3aa: CASSLAWRAGGDTQYF; CDR3nt: TGCGCCAGCAGCTTGGCGTGGAGGGCGGGAGGAGATACGCAGTATTTT
v_gene: TRBV5-1; abundance: .; j_gene: TRBJ1-4; d_gene: .; CDR3aa: CASSYQSATNEKLFF; CDR3nt: TGCGCCAGCAGCTATCAATCTGCAACTAATGAAAAACTGTTTTTT
v_gene: TRBV29-1; abundance: many; j_gene: TRBJ2-7; d_gene: .; CDR3aa: CSVQSSYEQYF; CDR3nt: TGCAGCGTTCAAAGCTCCTACGAGCAGTACTTC
v_gene: TRBV5-5; abundance: many; j_gene: TRBJ2-5; d_gene: .; CDR3aa: CASSRGQSETQYF; CDR3nt: TGTGCCAGCAGTCGTGGACAGTCGGAGACCCAGTACTTC
v_gene: TRBV20-1; abundance: .; j_gene: TRBJ1-1; d_gene: .; CDR3aa: CSAWGTGEAFF; CDR3nt: TGCAGTGCGTGGGGCACAGGGGAAGCTTTCTTT
v_gene: TRBV6-2/TRBV6-3; abundance: few; j_gene: TRBJ2-7; d_gene: TRBD1; CDR3aa: CASNPPGQVTYEQYF; CDR3nt: TGTGCCAGCAACCCGCCGGGACAGGTCACCTACGAGCAGTACTTC
v_gene: TRBV12-3/TRBV12-4; abundance: many; j_gene: TRBJ1-4; d_gene: .; CDR3aa: CASTLGGSTNEKLFF; CDR3nt: TGTGCCAGCACGTTAGGAGGCTCAACTAATGAAAAACTGTTTTTT